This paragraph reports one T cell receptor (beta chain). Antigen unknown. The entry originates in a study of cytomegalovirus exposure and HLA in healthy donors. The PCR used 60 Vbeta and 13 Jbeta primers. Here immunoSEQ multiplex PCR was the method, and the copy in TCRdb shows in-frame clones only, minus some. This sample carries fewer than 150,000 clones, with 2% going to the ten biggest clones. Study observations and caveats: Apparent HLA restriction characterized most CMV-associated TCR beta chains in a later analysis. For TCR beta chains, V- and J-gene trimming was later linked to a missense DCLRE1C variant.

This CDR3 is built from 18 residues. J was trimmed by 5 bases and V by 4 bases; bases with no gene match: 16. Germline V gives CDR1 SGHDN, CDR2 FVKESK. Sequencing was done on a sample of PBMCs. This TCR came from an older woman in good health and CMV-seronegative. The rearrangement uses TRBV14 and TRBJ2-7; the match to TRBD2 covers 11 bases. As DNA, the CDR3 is TGTGCCAGCAGCCCAATTCCGGGACTAGCGGCTCGGGGAGACGAGCAGTACTTC. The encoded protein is CASSPIPGLAARGDEQYF.